The clone carrying this TCR beta chain was counted a few times. The antigen remains unidentified. TCRdb independently ran MiXCR on the reads; one entry per CDR3 protein. In the table there are roughly 730,000 distinct CDR3 sequences, around a third of which are singletons. These data belong to a study of T cell repertoires in cytomegalovirus infection. Overall study context: Newly reported HLA-C-restricted and thoroughly characterized HLA-B-restricted CMV epitopes were employed.

The CDR3 contains 11 residues. Trimming left V 7 bases short and J 7 bases short, with 10 bases between. The germline V gene encodes CDR1 LNHDA and CDR2 SQIVND (reference sequence). The sequence was collected from a human donor in good health (CMV status not recorded). Some clones in this sample may be carry-over from other donors' samples. This specimen was cultured PBMCs, taken from culture after CMV antigen stimulation. This chain uses TRBV19 with TRBJ1-1, with D perhaps matching TRBD1 (5 bases). CDR3 in amino acids: CASTGGGEAFF. CDR3 sequence (DNA): TGTGCCAGTACGGGGGGAGGTGAAGCTTTCTTT.